The rows below give T cell receptor beta chains drawn from one sample of a study of blood T cell repertoires in COVID-19. Using immunoSEQ multiplex PCR, the repertoire was profiled, and TCRdb retains in-frame clones only, with some absent. The table has about 200,000 clones, 88% seen once; the top ten hold 6%. The sample was peripheral blood. All receptors derive from a man aged 40-55 years with active or convalescent COVID-19. CDR3s include the opening cysteine and the closing phenylalanine or tryptophan. D genes are given only for firm matches. Clone size appears in some rows only: once, few, many, or a class for an expanded clone.

- TRBJ2-2 TRBV5-1 - TGCGCCAGCAGCTTGGCCCCAGCCGGGGAGCTGTTTTTT CASSLAPAGELFF
- TRBJ2-1 TRBV10-3 TRBD2 TGTGCCATCAGTGGATTGATAGCGGGGGGACCCACGAAGAATGAGCAGTTCTTC CAISGLIAGGPTKNEQFF
- TRBJ1-3 TRBV6-5 - TGTGCCAGCAGGAGGGAGGGTCCTAACACCATATATTTT CASRREGPNTIYF
- TRBJ1-6 TRBV5-1 - TGCGCCAGCAGCCTATCTACGGGGGGCCAGGGGAGTAATTCACCCCTCCACTTT CASSLSTGGQGSNSPLHF
- TRBJ2-3 TRBV28 TRBD2 TGTGCCAGCAGTTTAGAGGCTGCGGGAGGAATTCCAGATACGCAGTATTTT CASSLEAAGGIPDTQYF
- TRBJ2-1 TRBV27 - TGTGCCAGCAGGCGACTAGTGGGGTACCACAATGAGCAGTTCTTC CASRRLVGYHNEQFF
- TRBJ2-3 TRBV14 TRBD2 TGTGCCAGCAGCCAAGATGGACTAGCGGCCTACACAGATACGCAGTATTTT CASSQDGLAAYTDTQYF
- TRBJ1-1 TRBV28 TRBD1 TGTGCCAGCAGTTACCGGGACAGGTGGAACACTGAAGCTTTCTTT CASSYRDRWNTEAFF
- TRBJ2-1 TRBV7-9 - TGTGCCAGCAGCTTAGACTTGACAGGAGACGAGCAGTTCTTC CASSLDLTGDEQFF
- TRBJ1-2 TRBV28 - TGTGCCAGCAGTTTAGTGGGGAGCGGAGGCTACACCTTC CASSLVGSGGYTF
- TRBJ1-3 TRBV13 - TGTGCCAGCAGCTTATTGGAACAAGCAGGGAACACCATATATTTT CASSLLEQAGNTIYF
- TRBJ2-7 TRBV18 TRBD1 TGTGCCAGCTCACCAGAACAGGGGCGGAACTACGAGCAGTACTTC CASSPEQGRNYEQYF
few TRBJ2-7 TRBV19 TRBD1 TGTGCCAGTAGTAGACAGGGAACCTACGAGCAGTACTTC CASSRQGTYEQYF
- TRBJ1-2 TRBV12-3/TRBV12-4 - TGTGCCAGCAGTAGACAAAACTATGGCTACACCTTC CASSRQNYGYTF
once TRBJ1-1 TRBV18 - TGTGCCAGCTCACCATCACAGATAGGGGGGGACACTGAAGCTTTCTTT CASSPSQIGGDTEAFF
once TRBJ1-5 TRBV6-5 - TGTGCCAGCACCGGCAGGTCTAGCAATCAGCCCCAGCATTTT CASTGRSSNQPQHF
- TRBJ2-2 TRBV24-1 TRBD2 TGTGCCACCAGTGATCCGCTAGCGGGGGGAAACAACACCGGGGAGCTGTTTTTT CATSDPLAGGNNTGELFF
- TRBJ2-1 TRBV7-9 TRBD2 TGTGCCAGCAGCTTGGGGACTAGCGGGGGGGCTAAAGGACGGGATGAGCAGTTCTTC CASSLGTSGGAKGRDEQFF
- TRBJ1-5 TRBV19 - TGTGCCAGTCGGGGTCGGGAACAGCCCCAGCATTTT CASRGREQPQHF
- TRBJ2-1 TRBV27 TRBD2 TGTGCCAGCAAATACCGGGGACTAGCGGCAAATGAGCAGTTCTTC CASKYRGLAANEQFF
- TRBJ2-1 TRBV6-5 - TGTGCCAGCAGCTTTGGACTGAACTACAATGAGCAGTTCTTC CASSFGLNYNEQFF
- TRBJ1-4 TRBV5-8 TRBD1 TGTGCCAGCAGCTTACAGGGGAGGAATGAAAAACTGTTTTTT CASSLQGRNEKLFF
- TRBJ1-2 TRBV7-2 TRBD1 TGTGCCAGCAGCCCCGGGACAGGGCTTGGCTACACCTTC CASSPGTGLGYTF
- TRBJ2-5 TRBV21-1 - TGTGCCAGCACGCTCCCAGGACTGGCAGAGACCCAGTACTTC CASTLPGLAETQYF
- TRBJ2-1 TRBV9 TRBD1 TGTGCCAGCAGCGTGAATGTAGGGGGCGGGCAGTTCTTC CASSVNVGGGQFF
- TRBJ2-1 TRBV13 - TGTGCCAGCAGCCCCAGAACTACTAGCTACAATGAGCAGTTCTTC CASSPRTTSYNEQFF
- TRBJ1-3 TRBV9 - TGTGCCAGCAGTCGTAATGGAAACACCATATATTTT CASSRNGNTIYF
- TRBJ2-5 TRBV6-2/TRBV6-3 TRBD2 TGTGCCAGCAGTTACGCTAGCGGATTAGAGACCCAGTACTTC CASSYASGLETQYF
few TRBJ1-3 TRBV23-1 - TGCGCCAGCAGTCTGGGCTCAAGCTCTGGAAACACCATATATTTT CASSLGSSSGNTIYF
- TRBJ2-3 TRBV5-1 - TGCGCCAGCAGCTCATTCACTACTAGTTTTAGCACAGATACGCAGTATTTT CASSSFTTSFSTDTQYF
- TRBJ1-2 TRBV10-3 - TGTGCCATCAGTGACCCCCCGGGGAGGGGAGCCTATGGCTACACCTTC CAISDPPGRGAYGYTF
- TRBJ2-1 TRBV10-3 TRBD2 TGTGCCGTTGGACTAGACAATGAGCAGTTCTTC CAVGLDNEQFF
once TRBJ1-3 TRBV9 TRBD1 TGTGCCAGCAGCGTAGATGACAGGGCGGCTGGAAACACCATATATTTT CASSVDDRAAGNTIYF
- TRBJ2-2 TRBV19 - TGTGCCAGTAGTTCGCCCACTCGAGCGGGTTCGGCCGGGGAGCTGTTTTTT CASSSPTRAGSAGELFF
- TRBJ2-5 TRBV5-4 - TGTGCCAGCAGCCGCGCCTCGGCAGCGGAAGAGACCCAGTACTTC CASSRASAAEETQYF
- TRBJ2-7 TRBV5-1 - TGCGCCAGCAGCTTCGGGACCTACGAGCAGTACTTC CASSFGTYEQYF
- TRBJ2-7 TRBV25-1 TRBD1 TGTGCCAGCAGTAAACCGGGACAGGTCGCCGAGCAGTACTTC CASSKPGQVAEQYF
once TRBJ2-6 TRBV19 - TGTGCCAGTAGTATGGGAACTGGGGCTGGTGGGGCCAACGTCCTGACTTTC CASSMGTGAGGANVLTF
- TRBJ2-1 TRBV2 TRBD1 TGTGCCAGCAGTGGGACAGGGACGCATGAGCAGTTCTTC CASSGTGTHEQFF
- TRBJ1-6 TRBV27 TRBD1 TGTGCCAGCAGGCCCGGGACAGTAAATAATTCACCCCTCCACTTT CASRPGTVNNSPLHF
- TRBJ2-5 TRBV18 - TGTGCCAGCTCACCACCGGTAGCAGAGACCCAGTACTTC CASSPPVAETQYF
- TRBJ2-3 TRBV30 - TGTGCCTGGAACAGGGACCTCACAGATACGCAGTATTTT CAWNRDLTDTQYF
- TRBJ2-7 TRBV3-1/TRBV3-2 - TGTGCCAGCAGCCAAGATCTGAGGGGGAGCAACGAGCAGTACTTC CASSQDLRGSNEQYF
- TRBJ1-5 TRBV5-1 TRBD1 TGCGCCAGCCCACGGGCGGGACAGGGGAATCAGCCCCAGCATTTT CASPRAGQGNQPQHF
- TRBJ1-2 TRBV6-1 TRBD1 TGTGCCAGCAGTGAAAGGGGGCAGGGGGTAAGCAACTATGGCTACACCTTC CASSERGQGVSNYGYTF
- TRBJ2-2 TRBV27 TRBD1 TGTGCCAGCAGTCCCCGACCTATGACAGGGATCACCGGGGAGCTGTTTTTT CASSPRPMTGITGELFF
- TRBJ1-2 TRBV6-5 TRBD1 TGTGCCAGCAGCCCCGGGACAGGGGGGATCTATGGCTACACCTTC CASSPGTGGIYGYTF
- TRBJ2-7 TRBV19 - TGTGCCAGTAGTATCACTCCGGGAGACCCTTACGAGCAGTACTTC CASSITPGDPYEQYF